Each of the 19 T cell receptor beta chains below was sequenced from the same sample in a study of human T cells and chemical hapten exposure. This sample's time point: patch test 2, 6 weeks after DPC sensitization. The treatment was: therapeutic diphenylcyclopropenone sensitization with weekly scalp DPC. Each CDR3 protein gets one entry after TCRdb re-called the RACE reads with MiXCR. The sample consists of about 140,000 distinct CDR3 sequences, approximately 12% of them appearing once. Source: whole blood, taken in connection with sensitization to the hapten diphenylcyclopropenone (DPC). These receptors came from a woman in her forties or fifties with alopecia areata. Some clones in this sample may be carry-over from other donors' samples.

V usage is TRBV6-2 or TRBV6-3 and J usage is TRBJ1-5; D remains ambiguous. Germline assignment: CDR1 MNHEY and CDR2 SVGEGT. V was clipped by 6 bases and J by 1 base, with 10 bases between them. The CDR3 runs to 14 residues. The CDR3 protein is CASRADTSNQPQHF. CDR3 coding DNA: TGTGCCAGCAGAGCAGACACCAGCAATCAGCCCCAGCATTTT.

The table lists this clonotype with a few counts. The chain carries TRBV29-1 and TRBJ1-2; D possibly corresponds to TRBD1 (6 bases). The CDR3 contains 12 residues. The ends were cut back, 6 bases at V and 4 bases at J, with 12 bases in the middle. Germline CDR1 SQVTM, CDR2 ANQGSEA. The CDR3 loop reads CSVEGGLYGYTF. The CDR3, as DNA: TGCAGCGTCGAGGGGGGACTCTATGGCTACACCTTC.

This clonotype was detected many times. J is TRBJ1-1 and V is TRBV5-1; 9 bases are a match to TRBD1. Per the germline V gene, CDR1 is SGHRS and CDR2 is YFSETQ. CDR3 size: 15 residues. V shed 0 bases, J shed 5 bases, and the junction held 5 bases outside the gene matches. As DNA, the CDR3 is TGCGCCAGCAGCTTGGCGGACAGGGGATGGACTGAAGCTTTCTTT. This sequence encodes CASSLADRGWTEAFF.

The table lists this clonotype with many counts. V is TRBV3-1 and J is TRBJ1-3; D is ambiguous. The ends were cut back, 2 bases at V and 0 bases at J, with 8 bases in the middle. This CDR3 region has 15 residues. The V gene's germline CDR1 is LGHDT and CDR2 YNNKEL (reference sequence). CDR3 loop: CASSQIPGSGNTIYF. Here the CDR3 DNA reads TGTGCCAGCAGCCAAATACCGGGCTCTGGAAACACCATATATTTT.

This clonotype appeared many times. The chain has TRBV18 and TRBJ1-2; 8 nucleotides align to TRBD1. The J segment lost 6 bases and the V segment lost 5 bases, leaving 5 bases of the junction unmatched. This CDR3 is built from 13 residues. From germline, CDR1 is KGHSH and CDR2 LQKENI. The CDR3 DNA sequence: TGTGCCAGCTCAGCTAACAGGGGGAATGGCTACACCTTC. Its translation is CASSANRGNGYTF.

This clonotype has ten or more counts. The chain is built from TRBV20-1 and TRBJ2-7; 7 nucleotides line up with TRBD2. The CDR3 sequence is 12 residues long. Germline lookup yields CDR1 DFQATT and CDR2 SNEGSKA (reference sequence). Trimming cost V 0 bases and J 7 bases; bases outside gene matches: 3. The chain's CDR3 is CSAREVAGEQYF. In DNA form, the CDR3 reads TGCAGTGCTAGAGAAGTAGCGGGTGAGCAGTACTTC.

This clonotype was counted a few times. The genes are TRBV12-3 or TRBV12-4 and TRBJ2-7; perhaps TRBD2 as D (6 bases). CDR3 size: 13 residues. V lost 6 bases and J 2 bases, leaving 11 bases between the germline ends. In nucleotides, the CDR3 is TGTGCCAGCAGCTCCCGACTAGCCTACGAGCAGTACTTC. Its translation: CASSSRLAYEQYF.

This clonotype was picked up a small number of times. The chain uses TRBV28 and TRBJ2-2; the D gene is possibly TRBD2 (6 bases). The ends were cut back, 3 bases at V and 8 bases at J, with 25 bases in the middle. Germline V gene sequence: CDR1 MDHEN, CDR2 SYDVKM. This CDR3 has 18 amino acids. The CDR3: CASSFSGSGPRSSGELFF. In nucleotides, the CDR3 is TGTGCCAGCAGTTTCAGTGGTAGCGGACCACGGTCGTCGGGGGAGCTGTTTTTT.

This clonotype was recorded at least ten times. This chain links TRBV12-3 or TRBV12-4 with TRBJ1-5; perhaps TRBD1 as D (6 bases). V was shortened by 3 bases and J by 4 bases, with 7 bases between the two germline ends. This CDR3 is 13 amino acids long. As DNA, the CDR3 is TGTGCCAGCAGTTTTGGGACAAATCAGCCCCAGCATTTT. It is translated as CASSFGTNQPQHF.

This rearrangement joins TRBV11-2 to TRBJ2-7, with D unclear. Trimming removed 6 bases at V and 7 bases at J, with 19 bases between. The CDR3 sequence is 14 residues long. Germline V lookup: CDR1 SGHAT, CDR2 FQNNGV. The CDR3 is CASSQDGGSREQYF. As DNA, the CDR3 is TGTGCCAGCAGTCAAGACGGCGGTTCACGGGAGCAGTACTTC.

V usage is TRBV6-1 and J usage is TRBJ2-3; TRBD1 agrees at 7 bases. The V and J ends lost 0 bases and 3 bases, in that order; junction bases with no gene match: 6. CDR1 is MNHNS, CDR2 SASEGT, per germline. This CDR3 contains 16 residues. The CDR3 sequence: CASSEAGGAGTDTQYF. In DNA form, the CDR3 reads TGTGCCAGCAGTGAAGCAGGGGGCGCAGGGACAGATACGCAGTATTTT.

This clonotype has at least ten counts. This chain joins TRBV7-2 and TRBJ2-7, with TRBD2 identical over 11 bases. The CDR3 is 21 residues long. Germline CDR1 and CDR2: SGHTA and FQGNSA. Unmatched junction bases numbered 20, after V lost 0 bases and J lost 4 bases. CDR3 coding DNA: TGTGCCAGCAGCTTAGCGTCCCCCGTTTTCCGTAGCGGGAGGGCGGGGTACGAGCAGTACTTC. Amino acids: CASSLASPVFRSGRAGYEQYF.

The chain couples TRBV28 to TRBJ1-4; D ambiguous. Trimming pared 10 bases from V and 8 bases from J, leaving 17 bases between. The CDR3 spans 13 residues. CDR1 and CDR2 (germline): MDHEN, SYDVKM. The CDR3 loop is CATYPRQEEKLFF. DNA of the CDR3: TGTGCCACATACCCGAGGCAAGAAGAAAAACTGTTTTTT.

This clonotype came up many times. This CDR3 reads CASLSSGNTIYF. DNA for the CDR3: TGTGCCAGCCTGAGCTCTGGAAACACCATATATTTT. The V gene is TRBV6-5, the J gene TRBJ1-3; no clear D. The V end lost 8 bases, the J end lost 0 bases, and 5 bases lay between the germline ends. The CDR3 runs 12 residues. Germline V gene sequence: CDR1 MNHEY, CDR2 SVGAGI.

This clonotype was seen only a few times. This chain uses TRBV5-1 with TRBJ1-6; the D gene is possibly TRBD1 (5 bases). Germline CDR1 is SGHRS and CDR2 is YFSETQ. Trimming stripped 4 bases from V and 5 bases from J, with 7 bases between. The CDR3 contains 13 residues. The CDR3 loop reads CASSDSHNSPLHF. The CDR3 DNA is TGCGCCAGCAGCGACAGCCATAATTCACCCCTCCACTTT.

Comment on this clonotype: A much larger clone differs from this one at a single base, so this may be a read error. The chain links TRBV20-1 to TRBJ2-7; 14 bases match TRBD2. Germline V CDR1 and CDR2: DFQATT, SNEGSKA (reference sequence). The CDR3 is made up of 15 amino acids. CDR3 DNA sequence: TGCATTGCTAGTACGGGACTAGCGGGAGTTTACGAGCAGTACTTC. It translates to CIASTGLAGVYEQYF.

This clonotype was detected ten times or more. The chain has TRBV5-4 and TRBJ2-1, with 9 bases identical to TRBD2. CDR1 and CDR2 (germline): SGHNT, YYREEE (reference sequence). The CDR3 loop spans 15 amino acids. The V and J ends lost 2 bases and 6 bases, in that order; junction bases with no gene match: 6. The chain's CDR3 is CASSLRREGSNEQFF. DNA of the CDR3: TGTGCCAGCAGCTTACGGCGGGAGGGGAGCAATGAGCAGTTCTTC.

This clonotype appeared a few times. The chain employs TRBV20-1 and TRBJ1-1; 7 bases match TRBD1. Per the germline V gene, CDR1 is DFQATT and CDR2 is SNEGSKA (reference sequence). V dropped 3 bases and J dropped 3; count of bases not matched to a gene: 7. This CDR3 is built from 14 residues. The CDR3 sequence is CSARGWDRDTEAFF. DNA of the CDR3: TGCAGTGCTAGGGGATGGGACAGAGACACTGAAGCTTTCTTT.

This clonotype showed up just a few times. V gene TRBV19 combines with J gene TRBJ2-7; no firm D call. The germline V gene has CDR1 LNHDA and CDR2 SQIVND (reference sequence). V lost 6 bases to trimming and J lost 1 base, with 13 bases between them. The CDR3 totals 14 residues. CDR3 sequence (DNA): TGTGCCAGTAGCACGAGACGCGGTTCCTACGAGCAGTACTTC. Its translation: CASSTRRGSYEQYF.